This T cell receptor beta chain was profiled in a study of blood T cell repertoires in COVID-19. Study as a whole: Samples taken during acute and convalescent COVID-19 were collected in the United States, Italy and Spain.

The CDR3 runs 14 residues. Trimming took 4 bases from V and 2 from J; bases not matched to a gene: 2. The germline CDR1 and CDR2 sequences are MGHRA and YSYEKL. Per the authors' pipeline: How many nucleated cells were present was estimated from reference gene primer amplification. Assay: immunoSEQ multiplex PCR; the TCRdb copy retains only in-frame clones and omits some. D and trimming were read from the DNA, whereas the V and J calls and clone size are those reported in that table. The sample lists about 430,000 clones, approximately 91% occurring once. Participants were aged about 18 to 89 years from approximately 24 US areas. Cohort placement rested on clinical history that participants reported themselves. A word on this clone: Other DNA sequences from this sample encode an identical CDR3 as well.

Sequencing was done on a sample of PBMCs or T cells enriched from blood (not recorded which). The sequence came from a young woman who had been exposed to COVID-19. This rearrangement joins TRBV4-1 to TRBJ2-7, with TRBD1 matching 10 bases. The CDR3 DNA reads TGCGCCAGCAGCCCGGGACAGGGGACCTACGAGCAGTACTTC. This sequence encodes CASSPGQGTYEQYF.